The 13 T cell receptor beta chains listed next were all sequenced from one sample in a study of T cell responses to AZD1222 COVID-19 vaccine. Measured with immunoSEQ multiplex PCR; TCRdb has only the in-frame clones, and not every one. The sample contains 100,000 to 120,000 clones, 80% to 90% of which appear only once. This material consisted of peripheral blood, taken 28 days after the second AZD1222 dose. Source of these receptors: an adult who received the AZD1222 COVID-19 vaccine.

J is TRBJ2-1 and V is TRBV4-2; D perhaps matches TRBD2 (6 bases). This CDR3 has 16 amino acids. The V gene's germline CDR1 is LGHNA and CDR2 YNFKEQ. V was cut by 0 bases and J by 7 bases, with 16 bases left in between. This chain's CDR3 is CASSQEGGSTRNEQFF. CDR3 sequence (DNA): TGTGCCAGCAGCCAAGAGGGTGGTTCGACTAGGAATGAGCAGTTCTTC.

This clone has just a few counts. The gene calls are TRBV15 and TRBJ2-5, with D hard to call. Germline CDR1 LNHNV, CDR2 YYDKDF (reference sequence). This CDR3 comprises 13 residues. V was pared by 3 bases and J by 7 bases, with 12 bases between. The CDR3 reads CATSRGNPRTQYF. The DNA for the CDR3 is TGTGCCACCAGCAGGGGAAACCCACGGACCCAGTACTTC.

The chain carries TRBV19 and TRBJ2-7, with D perhaps TRBD1 or TRBD2 (5 bases each). The CDR3 length is 14 residues. Looked up from germline, CDR1 is LNHDA and CDR2 is SQIVND (reference sequence). With 8 bases removed from V and 3 bases from J, the gap between germline ends came to 17 bases. The CDR3 protein is CASSTGRINYEQYF. CDR3 bases: TGTGCCAGTTCTACGGGACGGATAAACTACGAGCAGTACTTC.

J is TRBJ1-2 and V is TRBV19; TRBD1 matches 8 bases. Trimming took 5 bases from V and 3 from J; bases not matched to a gene: 8. The length of the CDR3 is 15 residues. Germline V CDR1 and CDR2: LNHDA, SQIVND (reference sequence). CDR3 amino acids: CASSVGQGYDYGYTF. The CDR3 DNA follows: TGTGCCAGTAGTGTCGGACAGGGATATGACTATGGCTACACCTTC.

V usage is TRBV6-1 and J usage is TRBJ1-6; D not resolved. V was shortened by 2 bases and J by 10 bases, with 12 bases between the two germline ends. CDR1 is MNHNS, CDR2 SASEGT, per germline. The CDR3 has 14 amino acids. CDR3 in amino acids: CASSEISTGSPLHF. As DNA, the CDR3 is TGTGCCAGCAGTGAAATTTCCACGGGATCACCCCTCCACTTT.

The chain couples TRBV24-1 to TRBJ2-7; maybe TRBD2 (5 bases). The CDR3 length is 14 residues. Germline loops: CDR1 KGHDR, CDR2 SFDVKD. V lost 6 bases to trimming and J lost 1 base, with 12 bases between them. Here the CDR3 reads CATSPGYRSYEQYF. CDR3 nucleotide sequence: TGTGCCACCAGTCCGGGGTATAGATCCTACGAGCAGTACTTC.

The chain recombines TRBV15 with TRBJ1-2, with 7 bases aligning to TRBD1. This CDR3 comprises 13 residues. V gave up 1 base and J gave up 8 bases; unmatched junction bases: 4. Germline V gene lookup returns CDR1 LNHNV and CDR2 YYDKDF (reference sequence). The CDR3 sequence: CATSRVGTDGYTF. The DNA for the CDR3 is TGTGCCACCAGCAGAGTCGGGACAGACGGCTACACCTTC. Full variable domain (remainder filled in from reference TRBV15 and TRBJ1-2): DAMVIQNPRYQVTQFGKPVTLSCSQTLNHNVMYWYQQKSSQAPKLLFHYYDKDFNNEADTPDNFQSRRPNTSFCFLDIRSPGLGDTAMYLCATSRVGTDGYTFGSGTRLTVV.

The rearrangement joins TRBV9 to TRBJ2-5; D call uncertain. Germline CDR1 and CDR2: SGDLS and YYNGEE. Trimming shortened V by 2 bases and J by 4 bases, and 12 bases separated the two germline ends. The CDR3 loop spans 14 amino acids. The chain's CDR3 is CASSVSRAAETQYF. The CDR3 region has the DNA TGTGCCAGCAGCGTGAGTCGGGCCGCAGAGACCCAGTACTTC.

The rearrangement uses TRBV5-1 and TRBJ2-1, with 9 bases fitting TRBD1. Per the germline V gene, CDR1 is SGHRS and CDR2 is YFSETQ. V was pared by 1 base and J by 15 bases, with 5 bases of the junction left unmatched. This CDR3 spans 12 amino acids. CDR3: CASSLHRGPTFF. The CDR3 DNA is TGCGCCAGCAGCTTGCACAGGGGGCCGACGTTCTTC.

V gene TRBV6-5 combines with J gene TRBJ1-1; 7 bases map to TRBD1. The CDR3 consists of 13 residues. Trimming at V came to 10 bases and at J to 2 bases, leaving 7 bases not matched to a gene. Looked up from germline, CDR1 is MNHEY and CDR2 is SVGAGI. The CDR3 loop reads CATSTGSNTEAFF. The CDR3 DNA follows: TGTGCCACTTCGACAGGGAGTAACACTGAAGCTTTCTTT.

The chain uses TRBV19 and TRBJ1-5; 8 nucleotides agree with TRBD1. The CDR3 has 13 amino acids. Germline CDR1 reads LNHDA; CDR2 reads SQIVND (reference sequence). After removal of 6 bases from V and 6 bases from J, the junction contained 4 bases not matched to a gene. The CDR3 DNA is TGTGCCAGTAGGGACAGGGAGGCTCAGCCCCAGCATTTT. Amino acids: CASRDREAQPQHF.

This chain links TRBV2 with TRBJ1-2; D is unresolved. CDR3 size: 15 residues. Trimming shortened V by 4 bases and J by 1 base, and 13 bases separated the two germline ends. Germline V CDR1 and CDR2: SNHLY, FYNNEI. The CDR3 sequence: CASSGGQLINYGYTF. CDR3 in DNA: TGTGCCAGCAGTGGTGGCCAACTAATTAACTATGGCTACACCTTC.

The sample holds a few counts of this clone. This chain uses TRBV6-1 with TRBJ2-3; either TRBD1 or TRBD2 may supply D (7 bases each). The V and J ends lost 4 bases and 0 bases respectively, with 14 bases between them. The germline V gene encodes CDR1 MNHNS and CDR2 SASEGT. The CDR3 extends over 16 amino acids. CDR3 DNA sequence: TGTGCCAGCAGTGCGCGGGGGACAGCTAGCACAGATACGCAGTATTTT. As protein: CASSARGTASTDTQYF.